These 30 T cell receptor beta chains were all obtained from the same sample, sequenced in a study of human T cells and chemical hapten exposure. TCRdb reprocessed the RACE reads via MiXCR and lists one record per CDR3 protein. The data show some 400,000 distinct CDR3 sequences, 4% to 6% seen once. Time point meaning: pre-sensitization, week 0. Treatment indicated: therapeutic diphenylcyclopropenone sensitization with weekly scalp DPC. Here the sequenced sample was whole blood, taken in connection with sensitization to the hapten diphenylcyclopropenone (DPC). The source is a woman aged 45-60 years with alopecia areata. Some clones in this sample may be carry-over from other donors' samples.

This clonotype was seen a few times. The chain is built from TRBV7-2 and TRBJ2-5; TRBD2 aligns across 8 bases. The junction had 12 bases not matched to a gene; V was cut back by 7 bases and J by 5 bases. The CDR3 consists of 15 residues. Germline CDR1 is SGHTA and CDR2 is FQGNSA. DNA of the CDR3: TGTGCCAGCACCCCCTCGCGACTAGCGCGCGAGACCCAGTACTTC. Protein product: CASTPSRLARETQYF.

This clonotype appeared a few times. The chain uses TRBV9 and TRBJ2-5; D perhaps matches TRBD2 (5 bases). V lost 0 bases, J lost 6 bases, and 12 bases lay in between. Germline V gene data show CDR1 as SGDLS and CDR2 as YYNGEE. The CDR3 covers 14 residues. CDR3 protein: CASSVAGLGKTQYF. The CDR3 DNA follows: TGTGCCAGCAGCGTAGCAGGACTCGGGAAGACCCAGTACTTC.

There are a few counts of this clonotype. The J gene is TRBJ2-3, the V gene TRBV20-1; 9 nucleotides match TRBD2. This CDR3 contains 18 residues. Germline CDR1 DFQATT, CDR2 SNEGSKA (reference sequence). J lost 5 bases, V lost 4 bases, and 19 bases had no gene match. The CDR3 DNA sequence: TGCAGTGCTAACCAACTAGCGACTAGCGGTATTAGGGTAGATACGCAGTATTTT. This codes for CSANQLATSGIRVDTQYF.

The sample holds many counts of this clonotype. The V and J genes are TRBV5-1 and TRBJ2-5, with 12 bases matching TRBD1. V shed 0 bases, J shed 5 bases, and the junction held 5 bases outside the gene matches. Germline V gene sequence: CDR1 SGHRS, CDR2 YFSETQ. There are 16 residues in the CDR3. DNA for the CDR3: TGCGCCAGCAGCTTGGCCCAGGGACAGGGGGCCGAGACCCAGTACTTC. Protein product: CASSLAQGQGAETQYF.

Many counts were recorded for this clonotype. The chain couples TRBV3-1 to TRBJ2-3, with 9 positions matching TRBD2. The trim removed 4 bases at V and 3 bases at J, leaving 8 bases unmatched. This CDR3 is built from 16 residues. Germline V lookup: CDR1 LGHDT, CDR2 YNNKEL (reference sequence). CDR3: CASSLSGSRRTDTQYF. The CDR3 bases are TGTGCCAGCAGCCTTAGCGGGAGTAGGCGAACAGATACGCAGTATTTT.

This clonotype was found many times. The rearrangement uses TRBV3-1 and TRBJ2-7; D unclear. The V gene lost 4 bases and the J gene lost 2 bases, with 9 bases spanning the gap. Germline-derived CDR1 and CDR2 are LGHDT and YNNKEL (reference sequence). There are 13 residues in the CDR3. The CDR3, as DNA: TGTGCCAGCAGCCCCAGGCCAACCTACGAGCAGTACTTC. Translating it yields CASSPRPTYEQYF.

This clonotype came up a few times. This chain links TRBV6-2 or TRBV6-3 with TRBJ2-7; 9 nucleotides match TRBD2. This CDR3 spans 17 amino acids. V lost 4 bases, J lost 5 bases, and 15 bases stayed unmatched. Germline V gene lookup returns CDR1 MNHEY and CDR2 SVGEGT. The CDR3 region has the DNA TGTGCCAGCAGTTCGGGGGCGTTAACTAGCGGGTACCACGAGCAGTACTTC. It specifies CASSSGALTSGYHEQYF.

V is TRBV20-1 and J is TRBJ1-2; possible D gene TRBD1, 6 bases. This CDR3 is 14 amino acids long. V lost 0 bases and J lost 4, with 12 bases in between. Germline V gene lookup returns CDR1 DFQATT and CDR2 SNEGSKA (reference sequence). The CDR3 sequence is CSARDLRGAYGYTF. The CDR3 nucleotides are TGCAGTGCTAGAGATCTCCGGGGGGCCTATGGCTACACCTTC.

This clonotype was observed a few times. The J gene is TRBJ2-1, the V gene TRBV11-3; D tentatively fits TRBD1 or TRBD2 (6 bases each). V was trimmed by 0 bases and J by 1 base, leaving 10 bases between them. This CDR3 is built from 16 residues. Germline lookup yields CDR1 SGHNT and CDR2 YENEEA. The CDR3 loop reads CASSLDTGASYNEQFF. The CDR3 region has the DNA TGTGCCAGCAGCTTAGACACGGGGGCTTCCTACAATGAGCAGTTCTTC.

This clonotype was seen repeatedly, ten times or more. This chain uses TRBV29-1 with TRBJ2-1; 12 bases match TRBD1. CDR1 SQVTM and CDR2 ANQGSEA come from the germline V gene. The CDR3 loop spans 14 amino acids. V gave up 6 bases and J gave up 7 bases; unmatched junction bases: 7. The CDR3 loop reads CSVTRDRGQNEQFF. The CDR3 bases are TGCAGCGTCACCCGGGACAGGGGGCAAAATGAGCAGTTCTTC.

This clonotype has at least ten counts. Relative to the germline gene, one junction end is altered; a read error may explain this. The rearrangement links TRBV5-1 to TRBJ2-5, with D possibly matching TRBD2 (5 bases). Germline lookup yields CDR1 SGHRS and CDR2 YFSETQ. There are 11 residues in the CDR3. The CDR3: CASSLAETQYF. In DNA form, the CDR3 reads TGTGCCAGCAGTTTAGCGGAGACCCAGTACTTC.

This clonotype was recorded at least ten times. The CDR3 bases are TGTGCCAGCACAGGGGTTAATGAAAAACTGTTTTTT. Translated: CASTGVNEKLFF. The chain links TRBV28 to TRBJ1-4, with D possibly matching TRBD1 (6 bases). Germline CDR1 is MDHEN and CDR2 is SYDVKM. The CDR3 sequence is 12 residues long. The ends were cut back, 7 bases at V and 4 bases at J, with 7 bases in the middle.

This clonotype was seen a handful of times. This chain connects TRBV2 to TRBJ2-7; unclear D gene. Germline V gene sequence: CDR1 SNHLY, CDR2 FYNNEI. There are 13 residues in the CDR3. Trimming removed 1 base from V and 2 bases from J, with 6 bases in between. In nucleotides, the CDR3 is TGTGCCAGCAGTGAAGGGGCGCCCTACGAGCAGTACTTC. Amino acids: CASSEGAPYEQYF.

This clonotype was found many times. V gene TRBV24-1 combines with J gene TRBJ2-5, with 9 nucleotides matching TRBD2. The CDR3 extends over 15 amino acids. V gave up 6 bases and J gave up 5 bases; unmatched junction bases: 9. Germline CDR1 reads KGHDR; CDR2 reads SFDVKD. The CDR3 coding sequence is TGTGCCACCAGTCCCGGGACTAGCAGTGTTGAGACCCAGTACTTC. This translates into CATSPGTSSVETQYF.

This clonotype was seen a handful of times. The chain links TRBV18 to TRBJ2-3; D remains unclear. The CDR3 length is 14 residues. V was cut by 6 bases and J by 4 bases, with 14 bases left in between. The germline CDR1 and CDR2 sequences are KGHSH and LQKENI. CDR3 in amino acids: CASSPIPAADTQYF. CDR3 in DNA: TGTGCCAGCTCCCCCATCCCCGCGGCAGATACGCAGTATTTT.

The table lists this clonotype with many counts. The chain recombines TRBV2 with TRBJ2-2; D perhaps matches TRBD2 (5 bases). Trimming shortened V by 3 bases and J by 7 bases, and 12 bases separated the two germline ends. The CDR3 runs to 14 residues. Germline CDR1 SNHLY, CDR2 FYNNEI. DNA for the CDR3: TGTGCCAGCAGTGAGCAACGGGAACACGGGGAGCTGTTTTTT. This gives the protein CASSEQREHGELFF.

This clonotype was counted many times. The chain recombines TRBV3-1 with TRBJ2-3; the D gene is possibly TRBD2 (6 bases). This CDR3 region has 14 residues. V lost 4 bases, J lost 3 bases, and 11 bases lay in between. Per germline, CDR1 LGHDT and CDR2 YNNKEL (reference sequence). CDR3 region: CASSPGLDTDTQYF. CDR3 bases: TGTGCCAGCAGCCCGGGACTGGATACAGATACGCAGTATTTT.

This clonotype was recorded a few times. The chain couples TRBV7-6 to TRBJ2-3, with TRBD2 matching 12 bases. V gave up 2 bases and J gave up 4 bases; unmatched junction bases: 7. The CDR3 loop spans 17 amino acids. Germline lookup yields CDR1 SGHVS and CDR2 FNYEAQ. The CDR3 nucleotides read TGTGCCAGCAGCTTATACCCGGCTAGCGGGGGGGCAGATACGCAGTATTTT. Amino acid sequence: CASSLYPASGGADTQYF.

The chain uses TRBV20-1 and TRBJ2-5, with 7 bases identical to TRBD2. Germline loops: CDR1 DFQATT, CDR2 SNEGSKA (reference sequence). Trimming at V came to 4 bases and at J to 4 bases, leaving 12 bases not matched to a gene. The CDR3 contains 15 residues. CDR3 sequence reads: CSANEASGIIETQYF. CDR3 in DNA: TGCAGTGCTAACGAGGCTAGCGGAATCATAGAGACCCAGTACTTC.

This clonotype was detected many times. V usage is TRBV9 and J usage is TRBJ1-5; D unclear. V shed 4 bases and J shed 3 bases, with 8 bases lying between them. CDR1 and CDR2 (germline): SGDLS, YYNGEE. The CDR3 spans 13 residues. The CDR3 nucleotides read TGTGCCAGCAGCTCTTCAGACAATCAGCCCCAGCATTTT. This gives the protein CASSSSDNQPQHF.

J is TRBJ2-7 and V is TRBV30; D unresolved. Looked up from germline, CDR1 is GTSNPN and CDR2 is SVGIG (reference sequence). The CDR3 runs to 13 residues. Trimming cost V 2 bases and J 6 bases, with 14 bases left between them. The DNA of the CDR3 is TGTGCCTGGAGTTATGGGGTTGGTGGCGAGCAGTACTTC. It codes for CAWSYGVGGEQYF.

This clonotype was counted at least ten times. This chain links TRBV10-2 with TRBJ1-1; 8 positions agree with TRBD1. The V gene end was trimmed by 7 bases and the J gene end by 3 bases; junction bases not matched to a gene: 4. In germline, CDR1 is WSHSY, CDR2 SAAADI. The CDR3 runs to 13 residues. The chain's CDR3 is CASMTGAHTEAFF. CDR3 DNA sequence: TGCGCCAGCATGACAGGGGCTCACACTGAAGCTTTCTTT.

The CDR3 protein is CASSYHTGSYEQYF. The CDR3, as DNA: TGTGCCAGCAGTTACCACACAGGCTCCTACGAGCAGTACTTC. This chain connects TRBV6-2 or TRBV6-3 to TRBJ2-7; D might be TRBD1 (5 bases). The CDR3 contains 14 residues. Germline CDR1 reads MNHEY; CDR2 reads SVGEGT. V was clipped by 2 bases and J by 0 bases, with 8 bases between them.

This clonotype was recorded a few times. The V gene is TRBV5-4, the J gene TRBJ2-3, with D unclear. The V gene lost 0 bases and the J gene lost 4 bases, with 12 bases spanning the gap. Looked up from germline, CDR1 is SGHNT and CDR2 is YYREEE (reference sequence). CDR3 size: 15 residues. The CDR3 sequence is CASSLGHVGADTQYF. The CDR3 DNA follows: TGTGCCAGCAGCTTGGGCCATGTCGGCGCAGATACGCAGTATTTT. The full variable domain, its missing parts supplied by reference TRBV5-4 and TRBJ2-3, is ETGVTQSPTHLIKTRGQQVTLRCSSQSGHNTVSWYQQALGQGPQFIFQYYREEENGRGNFPPRFSGLQFPNYSSELNVNALELDDSALYLCASSLGHVGADTQYFGPGTRLTVL.

This clonotype was observed many times. The V gene is TRBV9, the J gene TRBJ2-1; D is perhaps TRBD2 (5 bases). The germline V gene encodes CDR1 SGDLS and CDR2 YYNGEE. V was shortened by 3 bases and J by 8 bases, with 12 bases between the two germline ends. The CDR3 is made up of 13 amino acids. CDR3: CASSGGSGDEQFF. CDR3 in DNA: TGTGCCAGCAGCGGAGGGTCCGGGGATGAGCAGTTCTTC.

This clonotype was recorded at least ten times. The rearrangement links TRBV12-5 to TRBJ2-7, with D possibly matching TRBD2 (5 bases). CDR1 LGHNT and CDR2 FRNRAP come from the germline V gene. Deletions cut 7 bases from V and 3 bases from J, with 13 bases between. This CDR3 is 13 amino acids long. Written as DNA, the CDR3 is TGTGCTAGTGCCCCGGACGGACTCTACGAGCAGTACTTC. Protein product: CASAPDGLYEQYF.

This clonotype occurred many times. The chain links TRBV6-2 or TRBV6-3 to TRBJ2-5; 7 bases map to TRBD1. The CDR3 spans 13 residues. Germline V gene lookup returns CDR1 MNHEY and CDR2 SVGEGT. Trimming took 6 bases from V and 6 from J; bases not matched to a gene: 7. The CDR3 loop reads CASRPDRMKTQYF. The CDR3 nucleotides are TGTGCCAGCAGGCCGGACAGGATGAAGACCCAGTACTTC.

This clonotype was recorded many times. The V and J genes are TRBV3-1 and TRBJ2-3; 12 positions agree with TRBD2. V was pared by 6 bases and J by 2 bases, with 9 bases of the junction left unmatched. CDR3 length equals 17 residues. Per the germline V gene, CDR1 is LGHDT and CDR2 is YNNKEL (reference sequence). This CDR3 is CASRLHRTSGATDTQYF. CDR3 DNA sequence: TGTGCCAGCAGACTCCACCGGACTAGCGGGGCCACAGATACGCAGTATTTT.

The V gene is TRBV18, the J gene TRBJ2-5; D is ambiguous. The CDR3 has 14 amino acids. Germline V lookup: CDR1 KGHSH, CDR2 LQKENI. Trimming stripped 0 bases from V and 0 bases from J, with 5 bases between. In DNA form, the CDR3 reads TGTGCCAGCTCACCACCGAACAACCAAGAGACCCAGTACTTC. Translated, it gives CASSPPNNQETQYF.

This clonotype came up many times. The chain joins TRBV28 to TRBJ2-7; 8 nucleotides match TRBD1. The CDR3 is 15 amino acids. Germline trimming cut 5 bases from V and 3 bases from J; bases unmatched to any gene: 9. Per germline, CDR1 MDHEN and CDR2 SYDVKM. The CDR3 DNA is TGTGCCAGCAGTGACCCTCAGGGGGCGGTCTACGAGCAGTACTTC. Protein sequence: CASSDPQGAVYEQYF.